Presented here are 5 T cell receptor beta chains from one specimen sequenced in a study of blood T cells in healthy people across ages (dated by TCRdb to between 2014 and 2017). Library generation was performed with 5' RACE. Sequencing instrument: Illumina HiSeq 2500. The second PCR ran for roughly 7 to 12 cycles and used a J-beta primer mix along with a sample-barcoded 5' primer. TCRdb applied fastp at Q25 and MiXCR to the public reads, then kept only in-frame beta chains. Each CDR3 protein appears once, grouped with its most common genes and DNA. For this sample there are roughly 800,000 distinct CDR3 sequences; 58% appear just once. The top ten clonotypes cover approximately 20% of the sample. The sequenced sample was blood. The receptors stem from a man between 25 and 39 years old in good health.

This clonotype appeared a few times. This chain links TRBV29-1 with TRBJ2-7; 7 positions match TRBD2. V shed 4 bases and J 0 bases; nucleotides not matched to a gene: 6. This CDR3 spans 14 amino acids. Germline lookup yields CDR1 SQVTM and CDR2 ANQGSEA. CDR3 DNA sequence: TGCAGCGTTGCCCAGCGGGGACCCTCCTACGAGCAGTACTTC. Its translation is CSVAQRGPSYEQYF.

The chain couples TRBV29-1 to TRBJ2-1; 11 bases match TRBD2. Per the germline V gene, CDR1 is SQVTM and CDR2 is ANQGSEA. Trimming cost V 1 base and J 9 bases; bases outside gene matches: 5. The CDR3 has 14 amino acids. The CDR3 region is CSVEGVAGGTEQFF. CDR3 DNA sequence: TGCAGCGTTGAAGGGGTAGCGGGGGGGACTGAGCAGTTCTTC.

The rearrangement uses TRBV6-1 and TRBJ2-1; TRBD2 matches 7 bases. Germline CDR1 MNHNS, CDR2 SASEGT. The CDR3 extends over 17 amino acids. V shed 2 bases, J shed 0 bases, and the junction held 7 bases outside the gene matches. The CDR3 spells CASSEKIRTSSYNEQFF. Here the CDR3 DNA reads TGTGCCAGCAGTGAAAAGATTAGGACTAGCTCCTACAATGAGCAGTTCTTC.

The rearrangement links TRBV30 to TRBJ2-7; a weak D match, TRBD2 (5 bases). The CDR3 loop spans 10 amino acids. Germline V CDR1 and CDR2: GTSNPN, SVGIG (reference sequence). Trimming removed 4 bases at V and 6 bases at J, with 7 bases between. The CDR3: CAWKAVEQYF. CDR3 coding DNA: TGTGCCTGGAAAGCGGTCGAGCAGTACTTC.

The rearrangement uses TRBV6-1 and TRBJ2-1; D remains ambiguous. The end of the DNA is better explained by TRBJ2-7, so the J call may be wrong. The CDR3 runs 15 residues. CDR1 and CDR2 from the germline V gene are MNHNS and SASEGT. CDR3 DNA: TGTGCCAGCAATTCGGAGTGGGTCTCCTACAATGAGCAGTACTTC. The encoded protein is CASNSEWVSYNEQYF.